The 5 T cell receptor beta chains below come from one sample, sequenced in a study of blood T cell repertoires in COVID-19. This table comes from immunoSEQ multiplex PCR, and its TCRdb copy is limited to in-frame clones, with some not included. The sample carries approximately 350,000 clones, more than 80% recorded once. Sample: PBMCs or T cells enriched from blood (not recorded which). These TCRs come from a young man who had recovered from COVID-19.

This chain uses TRBV21-1 with TRBJ2-7; the table's D call, TRBD1, was not checked against the DNA. TRBV21-1 is a documented pseudogene. CDR3 length: 15 amino acids. CDR3 in DNA: TGTGCCAGCAGCAAAGCCCCGCCTTTGACTGCAGGGCCAGGGTTC. Its translation: CASSKAPPLTAGPGF.

This chain joins TRBV11-2 and TRBJ1-2; D call uncertain. This CDR3 is 17 amino acids long. Per germline, CDR1 SGHAT and CDR2 FQNNGV. Trimming stripped 3 bases from V and 8 bases from J, with 25 bases between. The CDR3, as DNA: TGTGCCAGCAGCTTTTCTCTGGGCCGGGGAACCCAGACGGGCTACACCTTC. This encodes CASSFSLGRGTQTGYTF.

The chain is built from TRBV7-3 and TRBJ2-3, with D possibly being TRBD2 (6 bases). Germline V gene sequence: CDR1 SGHTA, CDR2 FQGTGA. CDR3 length: 17 residues. Trimming took 3 bases from V and 2 from J, leaving 18 bases between them. In DNA form, the CDR3 reads TGTGCCAGCAGCTTGGATGGGGGAGGCGTCTTCACAGATACGCAGTATTTT. It codes for CASSLDGGGVFTDTQYF.

The chain uses TRBV5-1 and TRBJ2-5; 7 nucleotides agree with TRBD2. This CDR3 is built from 16 residues. V shed 2 bases and J 1 base; nucleotides not matched to a gene: 8. The germline gives CDR1 SGHRS, CDR2 YFSETQ. CDR3 nucleotide sequence: TGCGCCAGCAGCTTCACTAGCCTAGCGGTCCAAGAGACCCAGTACTTC. Translated: CASSFTSLAVQETQYF.

Only one count was recorded for this clone. Distinct nucleotide sequences in the sample also encode this CDR3. CDR3 bases: TGTGCCAGCAGCCCAGGGACATCCACAGATACGCAGTATTTT. Translation: CASSPGTSTDTQYF. This chain links TRBV7-2 with TRBJ2-3; tentatively, D is TRBD1 (6 bases). Germline assignment: CDR1 SGHTA and CDR2 FQGNSA. Trimming stripped 5 bases from V and 2 bases from J, with 11 bases between. The CDR3 contains 14 residues.